Given below is one T cell receptor (beta chain) in context. The J segment lost 5 bases and the V segment lost 2 bases, leaving 17 bases of the junction unmatched. The CDR3 covers 19 residues. Germline lookup yields CDR1 MNHEY and CDR2 SVGAGI. This sample stems from a study of T-cell memory formation after mild COVID-19. TCRdb independently ran MiXCR on the 5' RACE reads; one entry per CDR3 protein. The data show under 650,000 distinct CDR3 sequences, with roughly 18% seen just once and around 12% held by the top ten. Sequenced material: PBMCs or a T cell subset sorted from them (not recorded which). This TCR derives from an adult woman who had mild COVID-19 (a few samples of this study predate the infection). Cell type and time point are not known. This rearrangement joins TRBV6-5 to TRBJ1-4; 7 nucleotides align to TRBD1. CDR3 sequence (DNA): TGTGCCAGCAGTTACGCGACCAGGGGGGGCAGACTTGAAAATGAAAAACTGTTTTTT. It specifies CASSYATRGGRLENEKLFF.